This T cell receptor beta chain was sequenced during a study of blood T cell repertoires in COVID-19. Across the whole study: Nucleic acid was either cDNA or gDNA, and it came from T cells, B-cell-depleted T cells, or PBMCs.

J gave up 0 bases and V 2 bases, and 0 bases lay outside the gene matches. Germline CDR1 reads MNHEY; CDR2 reads SVGAGI. The CDR3 is made up of 15 amino acids. Libraries were prepared by immunoSEQ multiplex PCR; TCRdb keeps only in-frame clonotypes and omits some of them. The sample records about 230,000 clones, about 90% being singletons. The receptor was derived from a woman in her sixties or seventies with acute or convalescent COVID-19. The specimen was peripheral blood. This chain links TRBV6-5 with TRBJ2-2; 7 nucleotides agree with TRBD1. CDR3 sequence reads: CASSYGTANTGELFF. The CDR3 DNA reads as TGTGCCAGCAGTTACGGGACAGCGAACACCGGGGAGCTGTTTTTT.